The T cell receptor beta chain under discussion was sequenced for a study of blood T cell repertoires in COVID-19. Study-level information: Samples taken during acute and convalescent COVID-19 were collected in the United States, Italy and Spain. The cDNA or gDNA used as material had been derived from T cells, B-cell-depleted T cells, or PBMCs.

In the original workflow: Reference gene primers were amplified, and this amplification served to estimate nucleated cell counts. The protocol was immunoSEQ multiplex PCR, while the TCRdb copy is restricted to in-frame clones and leaves out a portion. V and J calls plus clone size are reproduced from that table; the DNA served to infer D and trimming. The sample lists around 76,000 clones; more than 65% were seen once. Per the germline V gene, CDR1 is SGDLS and CDR2 is YYNGEE. Trimming took off 0 bases at V and 0 bases at J, with 7 bases between the two ends. CDR3 length: 15 amino acids. This sequence was found in a woman between 65 and 79 years old with acute or convalescent COVID-19. The gene calls are TRBV9 and TRBJ1-5; the D is unclear. The sequencing sample was made of peripheral blood. The CDR3 DNA sequence: TGTGCCAGCAGCGTAGGAGAGAATAGCAATCAGCCCCAGCATTTT. Its protein is CASSVGENSNQPQHF. The entire variable domain, with the rest obtained from reference TRBV9 and TRBJ1-5, is as follows: DSGVTQTPKHLITATGQRVTLRCSPRSGDLSVYWYQQSLDQGLQFLIQYYNGEERAKGNILERFSAQQFPDLHSELNLSSLELGDSALYFCASSVGENSNQPQHFGDGTRLSIL.